The 21 T cell receptor beta chains in this list originate from one sample, sequenced in a study of naive CD8 T cells in extremely preterm neonates. Findings and limits, study-wide: Preterm infants showed shorter CDR3s, fewer N additions and less trimming than older groups.

Antigens for these TCRs are unknown. The assay was immunoSEQ multiplex PCR, and TCRdb's table has in-frame clones only and misses some. The sample lists around 25,000 clones, approximately 88% occurring once. Extremely preterm deliveries at roughly 22-27 weeks of gestation provided the preterm samples. Material for sequencing was naive CD8+ T cells from cord blood. The receptors were sampled from a boy who was born preterm.

On this clone itself: This sample also contains other DNA sequences that code for the same CDR3. V gene TRBV5-1 combines with J gene TRBJ1-6; 8 nucleotides agree with TRBD1. V shed 1 base, J shed 0 bases, and the junction held 0 bases outside the gene matches. The CDR3 is 16 amino acids. In germline, CDR1 is SGHRS, CDR2 YFSETQ. This CDR3 reads CASSLTGGSYNSPLHF. In DNA, the CDR3 is TGCGCCAGCAGCTTGACAGGGGGCTCCTATAATTCACCCCTCCACTTT.

In this sample, this clone turned up once. The V and J genes are TRBV4-3 and TRBJ1-4; 10 bases agree with TRBD1. Germline trimming cut 4 bases from V and 6 bases from J; bases unmatched to any gene: 5. CDR1 and CDR2 from the germline V gene are LGHNA and YSLEER. The CDR3 totals 15 residues. As DNA, the CDR3 is TGCGCCAGCAGCCCTTCGACAGGGGGCTATGAAAAACTGTTTTTT. Encoded protein: CASSPSTGGYEKLFF.

This clone was detected a few times. J is TRBJ1-2 and V is TRBV6-5, with D unresolved. Germline lookup yields CDR1 MNHEY and CDR2 SVGAGI. The CDR3 totals 10 residues. The V end lost 4 bases, the J end lost 8 bases, and 5 bases lay between the germline ends. The CDR3 DNA reads as TGTGCCAGCAGTTTAGGGGGCTACACCTTC. Amino acid sequence: CASSLGGYTF.

This chain joins TRBV28 and TRBJ1-3, with D tentatively TRBD1 (5 bases). This CDR3 spans 14 amino acids. The germline V gene has CDR1 MDHEN and CDR2 SYDVKM. V shed 7 bases and J shed 2 bases, with 12 bases lying between them. The CDR3 DNA reads as TGTGCCAGCAAAGTCAGGGTTGCTGGAAACACCATATATTTT. Translation: CASKVRVAGNTIYF.

This sequence joins TRBV5-1 and TRBJ2-7, with TRBD1 matching 8 bases. Germline V CDR1 and CDR2: SGHRS, YFSETQ. The CDR3 is 12 residues long. Trimming cost V 3 bases and J 6 bases; bases outside gene matches: 2. Here the CDR3 DNA reads TGCGCCAGCAGCTGGACAGGGTTCGAGCAGTACTTC. It codes for CASSWTGFEQYF. Full variable domain (outside the CDR3, taken from reference TRBV5-1 and TRBJ2-7): KAGVTQTPRYLIKTRGQQVTLSCSPISGHRSVSWYQQTPGQGLQFLFEYFSETQRNKGNFPGRFSGRQFSNSRSEMNVSTLELGDSALYLCASSWTGFEQYFGPGTRLTVT.

This clone was observed a handful of times. V and J are TRBV7-8 and TRBJ2-7, with D hard to call. Germline V gene sequence: CDR1 SGHVS, CDR2 FQNEAQ. CDR3 size: 13 residues. V was cut by 5 bases and J by 3 bases, with 11 bases left in between. CDR3 in amino acids: CASSTPLGYEQYF. The CDR3 DNA reads as TGTGCCAGCAGCACGCCCTTAGGCTACGAGCAGTACTTC.

CDR3 nucleotides: TGCGCCAGCAGCCAAGATGCACCGGGACTAGTCTCCTACGAGCAGTACTTC. Amino acid sequence: CASSQDAPGLVSYEQYF. The V call is TRBV4-1, the J call TRBJ2-7, with 8 bases matching TRBD2. The CDR3 has 17 amino acids. Germline V gene data show CDR1 as MGHRA and CDR2 as YSYEKL. V trimming: 0 bases; J trimming: 0 bases; junction bases outside the gene matches: 7.

J is TRBJ1-5 and V is TRBV6-6; D is unclear. From germline, CDR1 is MNHNY and CDR2 SVGAGI (reference sequence). This CDR3 is built from 12 residues. V shed 7 bases and J shed 3 bases, with 7 bases lying between them. In DNA form, the CDR3 reads TGTGCCAGCACCTCTTACAATCAGCCCCAGCATTTT. It specifies CASTSYNQPQHF.

This clone has a single count. This chain connects TRBV2 to TRBJ1-2; D might be TRBD1 (6 bases). V gave up 6 bases and J gave up 1 base, with 12 bases separating them. CDR1 and CDR2 (germline): SNHLY, FYNNEI. This CDR3 is built from 14 residues. This CDR3 is CASSVDRFNYGYTF. CDR3 bases: TGTGCCAGCAGCGTCGACAGGTTTAACTATGGCTACACCTTC.

This rearrangement joins TRBV11-3 to TRBJ2-1, with D unclear. Between the trimmed V and J ends, which lost 0 bases and 4 bases, there was a span of 4 bases. In germline, CDR1 is SGHNT, CDR2 YENEEA. The CDR3 has 13 residues. The CDR3 loop is CASSLDGYNEQFF. The CDR3 nucleotides are TGTGCCAGCAGCTTAGATGGGTACAATGAGCAGTTCTTC.

This chain uses TRBV19 with TRBJ2-3; 9 nucleotides align to TRBD2. The germline V gene has CDR1 LNHDA and CDR2 SQIVND (reference sequence). This CDR3 has 15 amino acids. After removal of 1 base from V and 4 bases from J, the junction contained 3 bases not matched to a gene. Written as DNA, the CDR3 is TGTGCCAGTAGTATAGTAGGGACTAGCCCAGATACGCAGTATTTT. Its translation is CASSIVGTSPDTQYF.

The rearrangement links TRBV6-4 to TRBJ2-7; 8 bases fit TRBD1. V was pared by 10 bases and J by 3 bases, with 2 bases of the junction left unmatched. The CDR3 runs to 11 residues. Germline loops: CDR1 MRHNA, CDR2 SNTAGT. In nucleotides, the CDR3 is TGTGCCATCGACAGGGGCTACGAGCAGTACTTC. It encodes CAIDRGYEQYF.

The chain has TRBV6-5 and TRBJ1-2; TRBD1 aligns across 7 bases. This CDR3 comprises 13 residues. Unmatched junction bases numbered 8, after V lost 6 bases and J lost 7 bases. CDR1 and CDR2 (germline): MNHEY, SVGAGI. CDR3 sequence: CASSLYRGSGYTF. The CDR3 nucleotides read TGTGCCAGCAGCCTCTACAGGGGAAGTGGCTACACCTTC.

The rearrangement joins TRBV19 to TRBJ1-2; tentatively, D is TRBD1 (5 bases). There are 12 residues in the CDR3. With 5 bases removed from V and 3 bases from J, the gap between germline ends came to 7 bases. Per germline, CDR1 LNHDA and CDR2 SQIVND (reference sequence). The CDR3 protein is CASSLGHYGYTF. The CDR3 DNA reads TGTGCCAGTAGTTTGGGACACTATGGCTACACCTTC.

This clone was picked up one time. The CDR3 spells CAKYGYTF. The CDR3 DNA reads TGTGCCAAATATGGCTACACCTTC. This rearrangement joins TRBV18 to TRBJ1-2; D not certain. V was clipped by 10 bases and J by 5 bases, with 2 bases between them. CDR1 and CDR2 (germline): KGHSH, LQKENI. The length of the CDR3 is 8 residues.

V gene TRBV7-6 combines with J gene TRBJ2-1; possible D gene TRBD2, 8 bases. V was shortened by 2 bases and J by 5 bases, with 31 bases between the two germline ends. This CDR3 comprises 21 residues. The germline V gene has CDR1 SGHVS and CDR2 FNYEAQ. CDR3 nucleotide sequence: TGTGCCAGCAGCTTAAATTGGCCGGGACAGCCCCCAGCGGGGGCCAACAATGAGCAGTTCTTC. Translating it yields CASSLNWPGQPPAGANNEQFF.

This rearrangement joins TRBV7-9 to TRBJ1-1; 8 bases are a match to TRBD1. This CDR3 is built from 12 residues. Germline V gene lookup returns CDR1 SEHNR and CDR2 FQNEAQ (reference sequence). V lost 5 bases to trimming and J lost 4 bases; unmatched junction nucleotides: 0. As DNA, the CDR3 is TGTGCCAGCAGCACAGGGGGCACTGAAGCTTTCTTT. Protein: CASSTGGTEAFF.

In its sample, this clone was seen once. The chain has TRBV4-1 and TRBJ2-3; D gene uncertain. The CDR3 runs to 16 residues. Deletions cut 0 bases from V and 1 base from J, with 11 bases between. CDR1 and CDR2 from the germline V gene are MGHRA and YSYEKL. CDR3 DNA sequence: TGCGCCAGCAGCCAAGAGAAAGGGCTGGGCACAGATACGCAGTATTTT. Amino acid sequence: CASSQEKGLGTDTQYF.

The V and J genes are TRBV9 and TRBJ1-5; no reliable D call. The CDR3 spans 11 residues. V gave up 3 bases and J gave up 4 bases, with 2 bases separating them. Germline CDR1 is SGDLS and CDR2 is YYNGEE. The CDR3 sequence: CASSENQPQHF. Written as DNA, the CDR3 is TGTGCCAGCAGCGAGAATCAGCCCCAGCATTTT.

The V call is TRBV2, the J call TRBJ2-7, with 8 positions matching TRBD1. The germline V gene has CDR1 SNHLY and CDR2 FYNNEI. The J segment lost 6 bases and the V segment lost 8 bases, leaving 0 bases of the junction unmatched. The CDR3 extends over 10 amino acids. In DNA form, the CDR3 reads TGTGCCAGCGGACAGGGCGAGCAGTACTTC. Amino acids: CASGQGEQYF.

About this clone itself: Within the sample, other DNA sequences also encode this same CDR3. V usage is TRBV9 and J usage is TRBJ2-1; no clear D. The CDR3 extends over 14 amino acids. Per the germline V gene, CDR1 is SGDLS and CDR2 is YYNGEE. V lost 0 bases, J lost 0 bases, and 4 bases lay in between. The CDR3 protein is CASSVASSYNEQFF. DNA for the CDR3: TGTGCCAGCAGCGTAGCTAGCTCCTACAATGAGCAGTTCTTC.